One sample yielded the 4 T cell receptor beta chains listed below, sequenced in a study of T-cell memory formation after mild COVID-19. One entry per CDR3 protein results from TCRdb running MiXCR on the 5' RACE reads. The table records approximately 250,000 distinct CDR3 sequences, approximately 16% of them present only once. The sample comprised PBMCs or a T cell subset sorted from them (not recorded which). Receptors originate from a man between 18 and 29 years old who had mild COVID-19 (a few samples of this study predate the infection). Cell type and time point are not known.

The chain combines TRBV7-2 with TRBJ1-6; D perhaps matches TRBD1 (5 bases). The CDR3 consists of 12 residues. Germline V CDR1 and CDR2: SGHTA, FQGNSA. V lost 1 base, J lost 14 bases, and 9 bases lay in between. DNA for the CDR3: TGTGCCAGCAGCTTAGGGGGGGTGACCCTCCACTTT. Protein: CASSLGGVTLHF.

This clonotype was counted a few times. The chain recombines TRBV23-1 with TRBJ2-5; 7 bases agree with TRBD1. TRBV23-1 is identified as an open reading frame with a role that is uncertain. V dropped 2 bases and J dropped 2; count of bases not matched to a gene: 8. The CDR3 sequence is 16 residues long. CDR3 coding DNA: TGCGCCAGCAGTCAAGACAGGAAGGGACAGCAAGAGACCCAGTACTTC. The encoded protein is CASSQDRKGQQETQYF.

The genes are TRBV6-5 and TRBJ1-1; tentatively, D is TRBD1 (5 bases). The germline V and J ends were trimmed by 6 bases and 0 bases, with 11 bases remaining between them. The CDR3 extends over 14 amino acids. The germline V gene encodes CDR1 MNHEY and CDR2 SVGAGI. The CDR3 DNA reads as TGTGCCAGCAGGCCAGGGACCATGAACACTGAAGCTTTCTTT. Residues: CASRPGTMNTEAFF.

This chain connects TRBV5-1 to TRBJ2-3, with TRBD2 identical over 13 bases. Germline V gene lookup returns CDR1 SGHRS and CDR2 YFSETQ. The CDR3 totals 15 residues. V was clipped by 4 bases and J by 8 bases; unmatched bases: 7. The CDR3 nucleotides are TGCGCCAGCAGCCCCGGGACTAGCGGGGATGGTACGCAGTATTTT. It codes for CASSPGTSGDGTQYF.